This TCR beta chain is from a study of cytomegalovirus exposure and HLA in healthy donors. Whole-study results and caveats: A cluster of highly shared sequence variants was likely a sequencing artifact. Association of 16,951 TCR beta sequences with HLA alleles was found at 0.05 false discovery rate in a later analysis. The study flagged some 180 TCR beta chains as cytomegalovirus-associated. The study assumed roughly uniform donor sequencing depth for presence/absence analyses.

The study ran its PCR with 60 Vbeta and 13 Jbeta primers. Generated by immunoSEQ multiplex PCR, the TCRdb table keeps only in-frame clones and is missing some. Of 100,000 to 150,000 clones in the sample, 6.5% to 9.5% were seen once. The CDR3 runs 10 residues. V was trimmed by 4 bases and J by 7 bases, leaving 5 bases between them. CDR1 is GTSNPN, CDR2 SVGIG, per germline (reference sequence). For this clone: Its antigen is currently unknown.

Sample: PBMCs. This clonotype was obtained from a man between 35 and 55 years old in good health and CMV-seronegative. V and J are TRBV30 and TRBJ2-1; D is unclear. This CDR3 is CAWTSNEQFF. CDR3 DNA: TGTGCCTGGACCAGTAATGAGCAGTTCTTC.